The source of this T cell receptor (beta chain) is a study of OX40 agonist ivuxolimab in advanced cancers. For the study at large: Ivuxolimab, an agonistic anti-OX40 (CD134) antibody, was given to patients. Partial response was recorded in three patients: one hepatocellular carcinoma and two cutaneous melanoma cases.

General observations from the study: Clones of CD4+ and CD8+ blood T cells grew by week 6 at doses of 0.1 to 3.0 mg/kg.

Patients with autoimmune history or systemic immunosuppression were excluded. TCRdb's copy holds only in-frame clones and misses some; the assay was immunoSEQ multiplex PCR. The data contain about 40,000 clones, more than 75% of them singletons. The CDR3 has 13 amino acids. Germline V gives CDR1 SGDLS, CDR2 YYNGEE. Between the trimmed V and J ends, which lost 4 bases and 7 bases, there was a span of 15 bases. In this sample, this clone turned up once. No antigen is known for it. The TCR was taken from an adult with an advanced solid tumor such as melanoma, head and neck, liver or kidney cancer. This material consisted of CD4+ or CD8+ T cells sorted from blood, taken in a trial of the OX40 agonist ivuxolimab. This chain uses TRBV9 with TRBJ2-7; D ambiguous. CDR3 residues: CASSPTDLGEQYF. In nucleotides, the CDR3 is TGTGCCAGCAGCCCAACCGACTTAGGGGAGCAGTACTTC. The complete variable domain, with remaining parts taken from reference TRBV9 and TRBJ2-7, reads DSGVTQTPKHLITATGQRVTLRCSPRSGDLSVYWYQQSLDQGLQFLIQYYNGEERAKGNILERFSAQQFPDLHSELNLSSLELGDSALYFCASSPTDLGEQYFGPGTRLTVT.